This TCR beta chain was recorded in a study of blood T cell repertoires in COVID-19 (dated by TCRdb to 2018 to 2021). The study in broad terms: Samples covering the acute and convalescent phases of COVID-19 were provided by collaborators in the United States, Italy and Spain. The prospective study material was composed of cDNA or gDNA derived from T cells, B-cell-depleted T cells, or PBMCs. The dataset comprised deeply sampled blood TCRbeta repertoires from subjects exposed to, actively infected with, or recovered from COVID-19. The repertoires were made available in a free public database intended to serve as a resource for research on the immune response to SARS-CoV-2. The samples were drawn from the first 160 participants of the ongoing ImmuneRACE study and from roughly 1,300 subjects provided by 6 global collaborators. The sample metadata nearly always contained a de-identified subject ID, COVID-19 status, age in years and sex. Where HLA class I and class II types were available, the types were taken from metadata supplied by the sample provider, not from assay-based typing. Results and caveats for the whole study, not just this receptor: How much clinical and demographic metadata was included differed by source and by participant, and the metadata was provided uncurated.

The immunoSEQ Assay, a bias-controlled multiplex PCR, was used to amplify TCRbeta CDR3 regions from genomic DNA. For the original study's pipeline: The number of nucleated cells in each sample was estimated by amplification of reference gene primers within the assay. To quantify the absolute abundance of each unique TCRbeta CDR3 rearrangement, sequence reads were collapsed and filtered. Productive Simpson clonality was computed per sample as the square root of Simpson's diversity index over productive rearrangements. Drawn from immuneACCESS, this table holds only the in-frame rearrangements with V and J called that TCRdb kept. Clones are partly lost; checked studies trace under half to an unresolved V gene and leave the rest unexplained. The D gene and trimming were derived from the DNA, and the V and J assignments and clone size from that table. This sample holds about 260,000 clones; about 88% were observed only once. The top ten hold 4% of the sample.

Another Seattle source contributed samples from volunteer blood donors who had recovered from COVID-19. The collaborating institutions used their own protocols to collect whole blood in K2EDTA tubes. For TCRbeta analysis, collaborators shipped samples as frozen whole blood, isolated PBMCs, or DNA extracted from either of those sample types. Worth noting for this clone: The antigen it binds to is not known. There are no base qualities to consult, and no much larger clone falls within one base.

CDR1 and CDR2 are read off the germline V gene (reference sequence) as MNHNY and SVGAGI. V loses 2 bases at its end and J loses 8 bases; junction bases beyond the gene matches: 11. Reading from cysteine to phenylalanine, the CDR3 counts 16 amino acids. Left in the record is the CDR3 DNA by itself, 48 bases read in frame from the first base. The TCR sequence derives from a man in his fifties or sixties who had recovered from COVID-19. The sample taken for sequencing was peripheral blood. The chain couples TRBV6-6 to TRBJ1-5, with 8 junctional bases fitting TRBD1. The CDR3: CASSYPKGQGAEPQHF. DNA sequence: TGTGCCAGCAGTTACCCGAAGGGCCAGGGGGCAGAGCCCCAGCATTTT.